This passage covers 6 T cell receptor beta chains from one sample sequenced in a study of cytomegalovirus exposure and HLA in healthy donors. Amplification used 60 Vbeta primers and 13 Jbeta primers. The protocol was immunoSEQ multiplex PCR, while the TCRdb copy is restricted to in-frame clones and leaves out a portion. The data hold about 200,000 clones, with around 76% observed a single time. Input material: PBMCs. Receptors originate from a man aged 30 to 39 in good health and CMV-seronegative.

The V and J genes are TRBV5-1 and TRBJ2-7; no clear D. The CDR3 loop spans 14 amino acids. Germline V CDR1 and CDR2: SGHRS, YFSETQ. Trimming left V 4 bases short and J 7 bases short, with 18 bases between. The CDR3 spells CASSHNGDSGEQYF. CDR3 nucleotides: TGCGCCAGCAGCCATAATGGCGATTCCGGGGAGCAGTACTTC.

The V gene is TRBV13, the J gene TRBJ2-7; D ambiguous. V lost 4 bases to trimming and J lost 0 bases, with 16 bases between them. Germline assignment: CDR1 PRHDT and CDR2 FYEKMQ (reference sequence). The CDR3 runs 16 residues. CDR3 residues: CASSYLGTKSSYEQYF. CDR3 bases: TGTGCCAGCAGCTACCTAGGAACTAAGAGCTCCTACGAGCAGTACTTC.

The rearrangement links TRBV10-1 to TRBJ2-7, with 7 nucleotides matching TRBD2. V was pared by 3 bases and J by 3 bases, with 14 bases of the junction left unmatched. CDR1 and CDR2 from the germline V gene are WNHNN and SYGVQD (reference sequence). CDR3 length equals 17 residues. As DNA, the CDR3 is TGCGCCAGCAGTGATGGGGCTAGCGGAGGGGAAATCTACGAGCAGTACTTC. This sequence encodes CASSDGASGGEIYEQYF.

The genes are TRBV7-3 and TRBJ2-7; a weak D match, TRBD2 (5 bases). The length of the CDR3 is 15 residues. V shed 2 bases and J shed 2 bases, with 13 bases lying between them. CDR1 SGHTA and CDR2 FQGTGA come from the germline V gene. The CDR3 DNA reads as TGTGCCAGCAGCTTATTCGGCGGGTCAGCCTACGAGCAGTACTTC. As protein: CASSLFGGSAYEQYF. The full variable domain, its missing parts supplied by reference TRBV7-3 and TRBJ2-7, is GAGVSQTPSNKVTEKGKYVELRCDPISGHTALYWYRQSLGQGPEFLIYFQGTGAADDSGLPNDRFFAVRPEGSVSTLKIQRTERGDSAVYLCASSLFGGSAYEQYFGPGTRLTVT.

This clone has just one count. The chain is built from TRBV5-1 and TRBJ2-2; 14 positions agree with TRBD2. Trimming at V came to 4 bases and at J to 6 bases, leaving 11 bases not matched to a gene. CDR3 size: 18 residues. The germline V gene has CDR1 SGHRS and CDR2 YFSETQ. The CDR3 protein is CASSPPGLAGVGSGELFF. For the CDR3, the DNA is TGCGCCAGCAGCCCTCCGGGACTAGCGGGAGTCGGCTCCGGGGAGCTGTTTTTT.

CDR3 region: CASSSSGTKTTQYF. The CDR3 nucleotides are TGTGCCAGCAGTTCTAGTGGTACCAAGACTACCCAGTACTTC. The chain joins TRBV27 to TRBJ2-5, with D unclear. Trimming cost V 4 bases and J 8 bases, with 17 bases left between them. The CDR3 is made up of 14 amino acids. CDR1 and CDR2 from the germline V gene are MNHEY and SMNVEV (reference sequence).